This is a list of T cell receptor beta chains from one sample in a study of tumor-infiltrating lymphocytes in primary liver carcinoma. MiXCR, applied by TCRdb to the multiplex PCR reads, yields one record per CDR3 protein. The table includes approximately 30,000 distinct CDR3 sequences, 76% detected once. Sequencing input: liver tumor tissue from sampling region 5. These receptors all come from a man in his forties or fifties with primary liver carcinoma and hepatitis B virus infection. The CDR3 runs from the conserved cysteine through the conserved F or W. The D gene is left open where the match is weak. The size field is filled for only some rows; it gives once, few, many or a size class.

clone size	CDR3 length	D gene	V gene	J gene	CDR3 DNA	CDR3 protein
-	14	TRBD1	TRBV20-1	TRBJ1-1	TGCAGTGCTAACCTTGGACAGGGGCTAACTGAAGCTTTCTTT	CSANLGQGLTEAFF
once	14	-	TRBV20-1	TRBJ1-5	TGCAGTGTTAGTTCTGGACAGTACAATCAGCCCCAGCATTTT	CSVSSGQYNQPQHF
few	15	-	TRBV27	TRBJ1-1	TGTGCCAGCAGTCCTAGCCTCAGGGGTAACACTGAAGCTTTCTTT	CASSPSLRGNTEAFF
few	17	TRBD1	TRBV6-6	TRBJ2-2	TGTGCCAGCTGTTACTTTTTAGGGGGCTCTGGCACCGGGGAGCTGTTTTTT	CASCYFLGGSGTGELFF
medium-sized	17	-	TRBV4-1	TRBJ2-5	TGCGCCAGCAGCCAAGATCCTAGGGCAGGCCAAGGGGAGACCCAGTACTTC	CASSQDPRAGQGETQYF
-	16	TRBD2	TRBV6-6	TRBJ2-1	TGTGCCAGCGGCTTCACTAGCGGGAGCTCATACAATGAGCAGTTCTTC	CASGFTSGSSYNEQFF
-	14	-	TRBV12-3/TRBV12-4	TRBJ2-7	TGTGCCAGCAATTCTAGCGTAGAGTCCTACGAGCAGTACTTC	CASNSSVESYEQYF
-	11	-	TRBV12-3/TRBV12-4	TRBJ2-3	TGTGTCAGCAGGACCACAGATACGCAGTTTTTT	CVSRTTDTQFF
-	15	-	TRBV30	TRBJ2-1	TGTGCCTGGAGGCAGAAAGGAGACTCCTACAATGAGCAGTTCTTC	CAWRQKGDSYNEQFF
-	17	TRBD2	TRBV4-1	TRBJ2-2	TGCGCCAGCAGCCCCTGCGACGGACTAGCGATCGCCGGGGAGCTGTTTTTT	CASSPCDGLAIAGELFF
-	12	-	TRBV20-1	TRBJ1-5	TGCAGTGTTAGAGAAAGCGTTCAGGTGCAGCATTTT	CSVRESVQVQHF
few	13	-	TRBV4-1	TRBJ2-3	TGCGCCAGTAGCCACCCTCACACAGATACGCAGTATTTT	CASSHPHTDTQYF
few	18	-	TRBV12-3/TRBV12-4	TRBJ1-2	TGTGCCAGCAGTTATCTCAGGGAGCGAGACGATCTATGCTATGACTACACCTTC	CASSYLRERDDLCYDYTF
-	13	TRBD1	TRBV6-2/TRBV6-3	TRBJ1-1	TGTGCCAGCGAAGAAGGACAGGCCGAAGGAGCTTTCTTT	CASEEGQAEGAFF
many	13	-	TRBV10-2	TRBJ1-1	TGCGCCACTACTATGCAGTTGAACACTGAAGCTTTCTTT	CATTMQLNTEAFF
few	14	-	TRBV20-1	TRBJ2-2	TGCAGTGCTAGACGGGCGGGCCTCACCGGGGAGCTGTTTTTT	CSARRAGLTGELFF
once	15	-	TRBV11-1	TRBJ2-1	TGTGCCAGCAGCTCCCTCGTGCAGGGGAGCAATGAACAGTTCTTC	CASSSLVQGSNEQFF
-	18	-	TRBV4-2	TRBJ2-3	TGTGCCAGCGGCCAAATGGCGCTTTTAACGGGAGCGACAGATACGCAGTATTTT	CASGQMALLTGATDTQYF
-	14	TRBD1	TRBV7-9	TRBJ2-7	TGTGCCAACAGCGAAGACAGGGCAACCTACGAGCAGTGCTTC	CANSEDRATYEQCF
once	14	TRBD1	TRBV6-6	TRBJ1-1	TGTGCCAGCAGTAAGGACAGGGGGTACACTGAAGCAGTCTTT	CASSKDRGYTEAVF
many	13	-	TRBV2	TRBJ2-1	TGTGCCAGCAGTGAACAGGGGTTCAATGAGCAGTTCTTC	CASSEQGFNEQFF
-	16	-	TRBV19	TRBJ1-1	TGTGCCAGTAGTATCCTGGGACGGGGGATGAACACTGAAGTTTTCTTT	CASSILGRGMNTEVFF
-	16	TRBD2	TRBV5-8	TRBJ2-1	TGTGCTAGTAGCCTGGGGCTAGCGGGCCCCAAAAACATTCAGTTCTTC	CASSLGLAGPKNIQFF
-	12	-	TRBV11-2	TRBJ2-6	TGTGCCAGCGGCTTGGGGGCCAAGGTCATGACTTTC	CASGLGAKVMTF
-	16	TRBD2	TRBV2	TRBJ2-1	TGTGCCAACAGTGAGGTCGGACTAGCGGGAGTGGGGGAGCAGTTCTTC	CANSEVGLAGVGEQFF
-	13	TRBD2	TRBV12-3/TRBV12-4	TRBJ2-1	TGTGCCAGTGGACCGGGAGGCTACGATGAGCGGTTCTTC	CASGPGGYDERFF
-	18	TRBD2	TRBV6-2/TRBV6-3	TRBJ2-2	TGTGCCAGCAGCTCCGGACTAGCGGGAGTAGGGAACACCGGGGAGCTATTATTT	CASSSGLAGVGNTGELLF
-	13	-	TRBV4-1	TRBJ2-1	TGCGTCAGCAGTCCAGGAGTCCGATGTGAGCAGTTCTTC	CVSSPGVRCEQFF
-	14	TRBD1	TRBV6-6	TRBJ1-1	TGTGGCAGCAGTCGGGGGACAGCGAACACTGAAGCTTTCTTT	CGSSRGTANTEAFF
medium-sized	12	-	TRBV12-5	TRBJ1-1	TGTGCTAGTGGTTTGGGTCAGGGCCGAGCTTTCTTT	CASGLGQGRAFF
-	15	-	TRBV14	TRBJ2-5	TGTGCCGGCAGCCAAGATATGAGTTCTGGACGGACCCAGTACTTC	CAGSQDMSSGRTQYF
-	14	-	TRBV6-6	TRBJ2-3	TGTGCCAGCAGTTACATGGGGGTTGTGGATACGCATTATTTT	CASSYMGVVDTHYF
-	15	TRBD1	TRBV28	TRBJ1-5	TGTGCCAGCAGTCAACCGGTGACAGGGTTTCGGCCCCAGCATTTT	CASSQPVTGFRPQHF
-	14	-	TRBV11-2	TRBJ2-5	TGTGCCAGCAGCTTAGGGGGTTGGCAAGAGGTCCAGTACTTC	CASSLGGWQEVQYF
-	16	-	TRBV4-2	TRBJ2-3	TGTGTCAGCAGCCGGGAAGGGGGGGGGTACGCAGATACGCAGTATTTT	CVSSREGGGYADTQYF
-	14	-	TRBV11-2	TRBJ2-7	TGTACCAGGAGCTTAGATCTTGGTAGATGGGAGCAGTACTTC	CTRSLDLGRWEQYF
-	15	-	TRBV5-6	TRBJ2-7	TGTGCCAGCAACTTGCGACCCCCCCTCTCATACGATCAGTACTTC	CASNLRPPLSYDQYF
-	15	TRBD2	TRBV6-6	TRBJ2-1	TGTGCCAACAGCCCAATTACAAGCGGGATGGATGAGCAGTTCTTC	CANSPITSGMDEQFF
-	15	-	TRBV4-1	TRBJ2-7	TGCGCCAACAGCCAAGATGCAGGGGGGGCCTACGAGCAGTACTTC	CANSQDAGGAYEQYF
once	16	TRBD2	TRBV20-1	TRBJ2-3	TGCAGTGCTACCTCGAGGGGCGGGAGGGCCAAAGGTACGCGGTATTTT	CSATSRGGRAKGTRYF
-	15	TRBD1	TRBV6-1	TRBJ2-5	TGTGCCAGCAGCACCTACGGGACAGGGAGGAAGATCCAATACTTC	CASSTYGTGRKIQYF
-	13	TRBD1	TRBV11-1	TRBJ2-1	TGTGCCAACAGCCAAGGGACAGCCAATGAGCAGTTCTTC	CANSQGTANEQFF
-	14	-	TRBV7-3	TRBJ1-1	TGTGCCAGCAGCTTATCCCAGGGTAACACTGAAGCTTTCTTT	CASSLSQGNTEAFF
few	17	-	TRBV11-1	TRBJ1-4	TGTGCCAGCAGCTTCCATGTTGGAAACCGAAGGGACGAAGAACTGTTTTTT	CASSFHVGNRRDEELFF
-	15	-	TRBV6-5	TRBJ2-1	TGTGCCAGCTGTGTACCCGGGACCGTTAGGGATGAGCAGTTCTTC	CASCVPGTVRDEQFF
-	19	TRBD2	TRBV12-5	TRBJ2-3	TGTGCTAGTGGTTTGTGTATGACTTTAGCGGGAGGGTCACAAGGAGCGCAGTATTTT	CASGLCMTLAGGSQGAQYF
-	15	-	TRBV6-5	TRBJ2-7	TGTGTCAGCAGTTACTCGACCCAGGGGTACTACGAGCAATACTTC	CVSSYSTQGYYEQYF
-	15	TRBD2	TRBV6-1	TRBJ2-2	TGTGGCAGCAGCGGACTAGCGGGAACGGTAGGGGAGCTGTTTTTT	CGSSGLAGTVGELFF
-	15	-	TRBV11-3	TRBJ2-2	TGTGCCAGGTGGCGCCTTAAACCCGTCACCGGGGAACTATTTTTT	CARWRLKPVTGELFF
-	14	TRBD1	TRBV6-5	TRBJ2-5	TGTGCCAGCAGCACGGGACAGGGGGCAGAGACTCATTACTTC	CASSTGQGAETHYF
-	13	-	TRBV10-3	TRBJ2-1	TGTGCCATCAGTGAGCGGGACGGCGTGGAGCAGTTCTTC	CAISERDGVEQFF
-	18	TRBD1	TRBV7-9	TRBJ2-6	TGTGCCAGCAGCGGCCGGGACAGGGAGAGCTCTGGGGCCAATGTCCTGACTTTC	CASSGRDRESSGANVLTF
-	15	-	TRBV11-2	TRBJ1-4	TGTGCCAGCCGCTTAGACGGGTTCGCTAATAAAAAACTGTTCTTT	CASRLDGFANKKLFF